The 23 T cell receptor beta chains presented below share a single source sample, sequenced in a study of blood T cell repertoires in COVID-19. Sequencing used immunoSEQ multiplex PCR; TCRdb keeps in-frame clones, though not all of them. The sample shows approximately 81,000 clones, roughly 90% of them seen only once. Sequenced material: peripheral blood. Receptor source: a man aged 70 or older with active or convalescent COVID-19.

The J gene is TRBJ1-1, the V gene TRBV9, with 11 bases fitting TRBD1. Germline loops: CDR1 SGDLS, CDR2 YYNGEE. The junction had 16 bases not matched to a gene; V was cut back by 3 bases and J by 6 bases. The CDR3 runs to 18 residues. CDR3 region: CASSAGTGGEGGRPEAFF. The CDR3 DNA is TGTGCCAGCAGCGCCGGGACAGGGGGGGAGGGAGGAAGGCCTGAAGCTTTCTTT.

J is TRBJ2-1 and V is TRBV4-1; 8 bases align to TRBD1. Germline CDR1 MGHRA, CDR2 YSYEKL. The CDR3 consists of 15 residues. The V gene end was trimmed by 4 bases and the J gene end by 4 bases; junction bases not matched to a gene: 6. In DNA, the CDR3 is TGCGCCAGCAGCCCTGGGACAGGACTTTACAATGAGCAGTTCTTC. The encoded protein is CASSPGTGLYNEQFF.

J is TRBJ2-7 and V is TRBV29-1, with 10 bases aligning to TRBD1. CDR3 length: 13 amino acids. Germline CDR1 reads SQVTM; CDR2 reads ANQGSEA. J gave up 6 bases and V 3 bases, and 5 bases lay outside the gene matches. CDR3 in DNA: TGCAGCGTTGACGGGACAGGGGTCGGCGAGCAGTACTTC. Translation gives CSVDGTGVGEQYF.

The rearrangement uses TRBV5-1 and TRBJ1-5, with a weak D call TRBD1 (6 bases). The ends were cut back, 3 bases at V and 1 base at J, with 11 bases in the middle. This CDR3 spans 15 amino acids. Looked up from germline, CDR1 is SGHRS and CDR2 is YFSETQ. The CDR3 loop is CASSYRDTSNQPQHF. The CDR3, as DNA: TGCGCCAGCAGCTACAGGGATACCAGCAATCAGCCCCAGCATTTT.

The chain recombines TRBV14 with TRBJ1-2; no clear D. From germline, CDR1 is SGHDN and CDR2 FVKESK. Between the trimmed V and J ends, which lost 4 bases and 4 bases, there was a span of 10 bases. This CDR3 region has 13 residues. CDR3 DNA: TGTGCCAGCAGCCGGGGAAGCGGCTATGGCTACACCTTC. Protein: CASSRGSGYGYTF.

The rearrangement joins TRBV6-1 to TRBJ1-5; D is ambiguous. The ends were cut back, 2 bases at V and 3 bases at J, with 5 bases in the middle. The CDR3 totals 13 residues. The germline V gene has CDR1 MNHNS and CDR2 SASEGT. CDR3 region: CASSEIFNQPQHF. CDR3 in DNA: TGTGCCAGCAGTGAAATATTCAATCAGCCCCAGCATTTT.

J is TRBJ1-5 and V is TRBV28; 8 nucleotides agree with TRBD1. Germline V CDR1 and CDR2: MDHEN, SYDVKM. Unmatched junction bases numbered 3, after V lost 4 bases and J lost 4 bases. This CDR3 contains 14 residues. The CDR3 is CASSSDRVNQPQHF. As DNA, the CDR3 is TGTGCCAGCAGTTCGGACAGGGTAAATCAGCCCCAGCATTTT. Drawing the rest from reference TRBV28 and TRBJ1-5, the complete variable domain is DVKVTQSSRYLVKRTGEKVFLECVQDMDHENMFWYRQDPGLGLRLIYFSYDVKMKEKGDIPEGYSVSREKKERFSLILESASTNQTSMYLCASSSDRVNQPQHFGDGTRLSIL.

The V and J genes are TRBV10-1 and TRBJ1-2; tentatively, D is TRBD1 (5 bases). Germline-derived CDR1 and CDR2 are WNHNN and SYGVQD (reference sequence). This CDR3 contains 15 residues. Trimming pared 3 bases from V and 8 bases from J, leaving 19 bases between. CDR3 residues: CASSDRTNPFEGYTF. The CDR3 nucleotides read TGCGCCAGCAGTGATCGGACAAACCCGTTCGAGGGCTACACCTTC.

In its sample, this clone was seen once. The V and J genes are TRBV10-3 and TRBJ1-6; D gene uncertain. Per the germline V gene, CDR1 is ENHRY and CDR2 is SYGVKD. The CDR3 contains 13 residues. Deletions cut 6 bases from V and 10 bases from J, with 13 bases between. Here the CDR3 reads CAISNEGGSPLHF. The CDR3 DNA reads TGTGCCATCAGCAACGAGGGAGGCTCACCCCTCCACTTT.

V and J are TRBV2 and TRBJ2-2, with 9 positions matching TRBD1. Germline V gives CDR1 SNHLY, CDR2 FYNNEI. The CDR3 covers 13 residues. Trimming at V came to 8 bases and at J to 6 bases, leaving 4 bases not matched to a gene. Here the CDR3 reads CASRDRDPGELFF. CDR3 in DNA: TGTGCCAGCCGGGACAGGGATCCCGGGGAGCTGTTTTTT.

The chain has TRBV19 and TRBJ1-4; no reliable D call. The germline V gene encodes CDR1 LNHDA and CDR2 SQIVND (reference sequence). V dropped 1 base and J dropped 0 bases, with 3 bases sitting between them. The CDR3 loop spans 14 amino acids. For the CDR3, the DNA is TGTGCCAGTAGTATAGGAGCAACTAATGAAAAACTGTTTTTT. It yields the protein CASSIGATNEKLFF.

This rearrangement joins TRBV4-1 to TRBJ1-3; no reliable D call. V was clipped by 4 bases and J by 0 bases, with 10 bases between them. The CDR3 has 15 residues. Germline CDR1 reads MGHRA; CDR2 reads YSYEKL. The CDR3 is CASSPQFPSGNTIYF. The CDR3 coding sequence is TGCGCCAGCAGCCCACAGTTCCCCTCTGGAAACACCATATATTTT.

A note on this clone: The conserved final phenylalanine or tryptophan is absent from the CDR3, which likely points to a read error. The limits of the CDR3 on the DNA are not certain, so only TCRdb's listed CDR3 is given. This chain joins TRBV5-8 and TRBJ1-6. Germline V gene sequence: CDR1 SGHTS, CDR2 YDEGEE. The CDR3 numbers 10 amino acids, ends counted. CDR3 sequence reads: CASSWWSASG.

The V gene is TRBV11-1, the J gene TRBJ1-2; 8 bases match TRBD1. Per germline, CDR1 SGHAT and CDR2 FQDESV (reference sequence). The V and J ends lost 4 bases and 4 bases, in that order; junction bases with no gene match: 5. The CDR3 consists of 14 residues. CDR3 bases: TGTGCCAGCAGCTCCAGGGGGCAGATCTATGGCTACACCTTC. It codes for CASSSRGQIYGYTF.

The rearrangement joins TRBV5-5 to TRBJ1-6; 9 nucleotides agree with TRBD1. The V gene end was trimmed by 3 bases and the J gene end by 7 bases; junction bases not matched to a gene: 8. The germline V gene encodes CDR1 SGHKS and CDR2 YYEKEE (reference sequence). CDR3 length: 16 amino acids. CDR3 nucleotides: TGTGCCAGCAGCTCTGGGACAGGGCGGGTAAATTCACCCCTCCACTTT. Translation: CASSSGTGRVNSPLHF.

Regarding this clone: The same CDR3 arises from other DNA sequences in this sample as well. This chain connects TRBV28 to TRBJ1-2; D not resolved. This CDR3 region has 12 residues. Germline V gives CDR1 MDHEN, CDR2 SYDVKM. Trimming took 3 bases from V and 5 from J, leaving 7 bases between them. CDR3 protein: CASSLGPYGYTF. The CDR3 nucleotides are TGTGCCAGCAGTTTGGGCCCATATGGCTACACCTTC.

This chain's CDR3 is CASSPRGQGPPNTEAFF. The CDR3 nucleotides read TGTGCCAGCAGCCCAAGGGGACAGGGGCCACCGAACACTGAAGCTTTCTTT. V is TRBV9 and J is TRBJ1-1; 10 bases are a match to TRBD1. V lost 4 bases, J lost 1 base, and 10 bases stayed unmatched. Per the germline V gene, CDR1 is SGDLS and CDR2 is YYNGEE. CDR3 length: 17 residues. Filled out from reference TRBV9 and TRBJ1-1, the complete variable domain reads DSGVTQTPKHLITATGQRVTLRCSPRSGDLSVYWYQQSLDQGLQFLIQYYNGEERAKGNILERFSAQQFPDLHSELNLSSLELGDSALYFCASSPRGQGPPNTEAFFGQGTRLTVV.

The chain uses TRBV2 and TRBJ1-1; the D gene is possibly TRBD1 (6 bases). This CDR3 comprises 14 residues. Germline loops: CDR1 SNHLY, CDR2 FYNNEI. Deletions cut 7 bases from V and 4 bases from J, with 16 bases between. The CDR3 nucleotides are TGTGCCAGCACTCCCCAGGGGTCTGGCACTGAAGCTTTCTTT. This codes for CASTPQGSGTEAFF.

The chain carries TRBV7-2 and TRBJ1-5; TRBD1 agrees at 8 bases. This CDR3 is 18 amino acids long. With V trimmed by 5 bases and J by 6 bases, 18 bases remained unmatched. CDR1 is SGHTA and CDR2 is FQGNSA in the germline V gene. This CDR3 reads CASSHPLGLGRGPQPQHF. The CDR3 nucleotides read TGTGCCAGCAGCCACCCGTTAGGTCTCGGCAGGGGGCCTCAGCCCCAGCATTTT.

CDR3 residues: CASSLVAAGELFF. The CDR3 region has the DNA TGTGCCAGCAGCTTGGTAGCAGCCGGGGAGCTGTTTTTT. V is TRBV5-4 and J is TRBJ2-2; D not resolved. Trimming removed 0 bases at V and 6 bases at J, with 6 bases between. The CDR3 runs to 13 residues. Germline CDR1 SGHNT, CDR2 YYREEE (reference sequence).

The rearrangement links TRBV5-4 to TRBJ1-6; tentative D call: TRBD1 (5 bases). V was pared by 4 bases and J by 8 bases, with 13 bases between. Germline V gives CDR1 SGHNT, CDR2 YYREEE (reference sequence). This CDR3 region has 14 residues. The CDR3 bases are TGTGCCAGCAGCCGACAGACCGTGGATTCACCCCTCCACTTT. This codes for CASSRQTVDSPLHF. Using reference TRBV5-4 and TRBJ1-6 for the parts outside the CDR3, the full variable domain is ETGVTQSPTHLIKTRGQQVTLRCSSQSGHNTVSWYQQALGQGPQFIFQYYREEENGRGNFPPRFSGLQFPNYSSELNVNALELDDSALYLCASSRQTVDSPLHFGNGTRLTVT.

This sequence joins TRBV9 and TRBJ2-7; the D gene is possibly TRBD2 (6 bases). The V gene's germline CDR1 is SGDLS and CDR2 YYNGEE. The CDR3 runs 15 residues. The V gene lost 0 bases and the J gene lost 6 bases, with 16 bases spanning the gap. Written as DNA, the CDR3 is TGTGCCAGCAGCGTAGAAGGAGGCGGGGTTGGCGAGCAGTACTTC. It yields the protein CASSVEGGGVGEQYF. The full variable domain, completed using reference TRBV9 and TRBJ2-7, is DSGVTQTPKHLITATGQRVTLRCSPRSGDLSVYWYQQSLDQGLQFLIQYYNGEERAKGNILERFSAQQFPDLHSELNLSSLELGDSALYFCASSVEGGGVGEQYFGPGTRLTVT.

The chain is built from TRBV21-1 and TRBJ1-2. TRBV21-1 is a pseudogene locus. This CDR3 region has 15 residues. CDR3 sequence reads: CASSKGAYKNYGYTF. As DNA, the CDR3 is TGTGCCAGCAGCAAAGGAGCGTACAAAAACTATGGCTACACCTTC.